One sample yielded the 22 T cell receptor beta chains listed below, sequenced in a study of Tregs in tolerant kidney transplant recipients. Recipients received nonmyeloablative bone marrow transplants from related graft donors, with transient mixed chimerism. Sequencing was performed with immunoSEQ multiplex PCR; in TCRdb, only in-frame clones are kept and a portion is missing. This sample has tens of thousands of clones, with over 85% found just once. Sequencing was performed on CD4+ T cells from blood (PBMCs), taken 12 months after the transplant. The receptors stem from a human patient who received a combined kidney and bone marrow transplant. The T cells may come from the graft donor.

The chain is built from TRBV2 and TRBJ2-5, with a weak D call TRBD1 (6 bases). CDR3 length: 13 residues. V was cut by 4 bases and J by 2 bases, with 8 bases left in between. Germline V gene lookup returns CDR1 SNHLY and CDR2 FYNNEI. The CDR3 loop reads CASSGGQQETQYF. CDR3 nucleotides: TGTGCCAGCAGTGGGGGGCAACAAGAGACCCAGTACTTC.

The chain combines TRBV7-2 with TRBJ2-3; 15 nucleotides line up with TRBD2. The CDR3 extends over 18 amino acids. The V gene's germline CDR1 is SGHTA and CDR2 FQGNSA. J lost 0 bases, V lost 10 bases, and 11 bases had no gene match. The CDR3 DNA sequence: TGTGCCACGTTTGGACTAGCGGGGGGGGATACTAGCACAGATACGCAGTATTTT. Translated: CATFGLAGGDTSTDTQYF.

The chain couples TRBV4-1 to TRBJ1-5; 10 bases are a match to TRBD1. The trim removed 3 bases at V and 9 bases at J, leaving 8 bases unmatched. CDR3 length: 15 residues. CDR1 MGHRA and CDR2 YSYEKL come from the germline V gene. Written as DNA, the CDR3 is TGCGCCAGCAGCCACCCAGGGGACAGGGGTTGGCCCCAGCATTTT. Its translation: CASSHPGDRGWPQHF.

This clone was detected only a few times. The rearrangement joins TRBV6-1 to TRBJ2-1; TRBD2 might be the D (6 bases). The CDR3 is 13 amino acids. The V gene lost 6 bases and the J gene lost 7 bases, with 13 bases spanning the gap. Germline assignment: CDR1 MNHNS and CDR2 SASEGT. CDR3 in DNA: TGTGCCAGCAGGTTGACTGGGGGGAATGAGCAGTTCTTC. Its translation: CASRLTGGNEQFF.

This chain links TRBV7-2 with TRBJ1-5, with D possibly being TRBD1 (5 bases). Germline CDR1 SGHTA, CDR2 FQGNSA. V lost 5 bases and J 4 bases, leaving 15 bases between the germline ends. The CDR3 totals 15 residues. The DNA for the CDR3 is TGTGCCAGCAGCGCTCCTTGGGGCGCAAATCAGCCCCAGCATTTT. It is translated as CASSAPWGANQPQHF.

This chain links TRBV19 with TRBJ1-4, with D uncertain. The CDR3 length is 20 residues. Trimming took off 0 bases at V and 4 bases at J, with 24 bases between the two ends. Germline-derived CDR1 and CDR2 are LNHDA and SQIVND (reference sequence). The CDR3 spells CASSIEPLDSTSWYNEKLFF. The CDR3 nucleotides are TGTGCCAGTAGTATAGAACCCCTGGACTCAACTTCCTGGTATAATGAAAAACTGTTTTTT.

CDR3 protein: CASSLRSLAGQVNTEAFF. The CDR3 DNA reads TGTGCCAGCAGCTTGAGGTCCCTGGCCGGACAGGTGAACACTGAAGCTTTCTTT. The chain combines TRBV5-5 with TRBJ1-1; 7 nucleotides align to TRBD1. Looked up from germline, CDR1 is SGHKS and CDR2 is YYEKEE (reference sequence). J gave up 0 bases and V 1 base, and 12 bases lay outside the gene matches. The CDR3 is 18 residues long.

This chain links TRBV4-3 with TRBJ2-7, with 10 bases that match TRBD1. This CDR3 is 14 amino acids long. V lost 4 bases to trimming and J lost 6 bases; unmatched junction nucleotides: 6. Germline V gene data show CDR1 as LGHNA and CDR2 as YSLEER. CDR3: CASSRSRTGGEQYF. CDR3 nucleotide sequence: TGCGCCAGCAGCCGGTCTCGGACAGGGGGCGAGCAGTACTTC.

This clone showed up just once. This chain's CDR3 is CASSLEQVGNSPLHF. The DNA for the CDR3 is TGTGCCAGCAGCTTGGAACAGGTCGGGAATTCACCCCTCCACTTT. The chain recombines TRBV5-4 with TRBJ1-6; weak D call: TRBD1 (5 bases). The CDR3 totals 15 residues. Germline V gene sequence: CDR1 SGHNT, CDR2 YYREEE (reference sequence). Deletions cut 0 bases from V and 7 bases from J, with 11 bases between. The full variable domain, rest sourced from reference TRBV5-4 and TRBJ1-6, is ETGVTQSPTHLIKTRGQQVTLRCSSQSGHNTVSWYQQALGQGPQFIFQYYREEENGRGNFPPRFSGLQFPNYSSELNVNALELDDSALYLCASSLEQVGNSPLHFGNGTRLTVT.

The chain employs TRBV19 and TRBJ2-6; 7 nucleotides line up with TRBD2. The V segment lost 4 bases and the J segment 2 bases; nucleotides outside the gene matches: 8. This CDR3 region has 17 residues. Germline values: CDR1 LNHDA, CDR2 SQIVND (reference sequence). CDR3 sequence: CASSKGRDRTGANVLTF. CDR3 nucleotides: TGTGCCAGTAGTAAGGGGAGGGATCGGACTGGGGCCAACGTCCTGACTTTC.

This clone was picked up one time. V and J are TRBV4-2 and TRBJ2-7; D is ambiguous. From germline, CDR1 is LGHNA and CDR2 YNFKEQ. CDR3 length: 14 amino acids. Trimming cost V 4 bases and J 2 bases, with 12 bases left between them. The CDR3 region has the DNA TGTGCCAGCAGCCCTGTTCGGGTCCCCTACGAGCAGTACTTC. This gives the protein CASSPVRVPYEQYF.

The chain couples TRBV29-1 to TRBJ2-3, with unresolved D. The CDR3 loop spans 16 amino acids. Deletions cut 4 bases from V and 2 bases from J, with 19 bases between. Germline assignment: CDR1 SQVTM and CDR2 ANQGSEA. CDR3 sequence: CSVGIIGSADTDTQYF. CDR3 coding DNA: TGCAGCGTTGGGATCATCGGGTCTGCTGACACAGATACGCAGTATTTT.

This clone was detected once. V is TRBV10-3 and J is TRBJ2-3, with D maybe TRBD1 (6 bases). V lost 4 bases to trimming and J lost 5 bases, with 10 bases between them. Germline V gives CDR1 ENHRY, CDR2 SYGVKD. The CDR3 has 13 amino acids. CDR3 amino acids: CAISGNREDTQYF. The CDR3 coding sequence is TGTGCCATCAGTGGCAACAGGGAAGATACGCAGTATTTT.

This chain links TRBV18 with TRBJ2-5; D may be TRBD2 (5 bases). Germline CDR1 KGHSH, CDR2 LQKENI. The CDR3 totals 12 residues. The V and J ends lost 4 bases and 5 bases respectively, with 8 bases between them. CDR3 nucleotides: TGTGCCAGCTCACGGGAGAGGGAGACCCAGTACTTC. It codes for CASSRERETQYF.

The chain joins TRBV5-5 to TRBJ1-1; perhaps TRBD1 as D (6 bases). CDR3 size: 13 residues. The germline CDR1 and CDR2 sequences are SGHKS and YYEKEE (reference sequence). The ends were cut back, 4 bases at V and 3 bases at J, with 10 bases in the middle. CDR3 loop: CASSLSGDTEAFF. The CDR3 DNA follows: TGTGCCAGCAGCCTTTCAGGGGACACTGAAGCTTTCTTT.

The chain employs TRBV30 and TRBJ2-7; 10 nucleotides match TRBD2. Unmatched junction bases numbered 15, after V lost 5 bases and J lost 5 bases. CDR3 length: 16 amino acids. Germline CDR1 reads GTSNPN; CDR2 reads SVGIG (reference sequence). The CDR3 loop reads CAWFPRLAGPRHEQYF. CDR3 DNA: TGTGCCTGGTTCCCCAGACTAGCGGGCCCACGACACGAGCAGTACTTC.

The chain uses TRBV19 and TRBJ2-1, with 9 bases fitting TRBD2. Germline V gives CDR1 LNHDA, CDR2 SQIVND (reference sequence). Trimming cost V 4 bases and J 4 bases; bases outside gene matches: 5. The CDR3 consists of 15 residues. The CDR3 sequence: CASSTGLALYNEQFF. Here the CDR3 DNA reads TGTGCCAGTAGTACGGGACTAGCCTTATACAATGAGCAGTTCTTC. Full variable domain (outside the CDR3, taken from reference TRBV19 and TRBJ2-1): DGGITQSPKYLFRKEGQNVTLSCEQNLNHDAMYWYRQDPGQGLRLIYYSQIVNDFQKGDIAEGYSVSREKKESFPLTVTSAQKNPTAFYLCASSTGLALYNEQFFGPGTRLTVL.

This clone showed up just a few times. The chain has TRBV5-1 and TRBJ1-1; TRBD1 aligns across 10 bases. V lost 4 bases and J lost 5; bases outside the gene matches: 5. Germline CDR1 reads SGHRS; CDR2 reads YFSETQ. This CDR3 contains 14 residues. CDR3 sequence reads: CASSGDRGPTEAFF. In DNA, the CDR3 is TGCGCCAGCAGCGGTGACAGGGGGCCGACTGAAGCTTTCTTT.

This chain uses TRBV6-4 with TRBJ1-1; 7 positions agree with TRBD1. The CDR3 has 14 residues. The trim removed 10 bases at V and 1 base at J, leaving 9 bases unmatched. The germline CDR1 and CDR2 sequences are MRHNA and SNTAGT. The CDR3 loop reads CATRQGWGNTEAFF. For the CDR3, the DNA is TGTGCCACCCGACAGGGATGGGGGAACACTGAAGCTTTCTTT.

The CDR3 spells CASSAGGLGFTDTQYF. The CDR3 bases are TGTGCCAGCAGCGCGGGGGGCTTAGGGTTCACAGATACGCAGTATTTT. The J gene is TRBJ2-3, the V gene TRBV9, with D possibly matching TRBD2 (7 bases). With 3 bases removed from V and 2 bases from J, the gap between germline ends came to 16 bases. The CDR3 sequence is 16 residues long. The germline V gene has CDR1 SGDLS and CDR2 YYNGEE.

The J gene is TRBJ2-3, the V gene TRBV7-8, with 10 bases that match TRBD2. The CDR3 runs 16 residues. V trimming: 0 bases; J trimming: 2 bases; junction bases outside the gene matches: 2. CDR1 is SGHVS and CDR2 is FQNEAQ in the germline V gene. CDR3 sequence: CASSLALAGVTDTQYF. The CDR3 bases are TGTGCCAGCAGCTTAGCGCTAGCGGGGGTCACAGATACGCAGTATTTT.

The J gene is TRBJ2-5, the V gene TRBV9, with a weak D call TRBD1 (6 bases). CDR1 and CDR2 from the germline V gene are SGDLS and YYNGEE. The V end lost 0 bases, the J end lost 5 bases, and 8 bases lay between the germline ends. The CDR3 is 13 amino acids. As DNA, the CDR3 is TGTGCCAGCAGCGTAGATAGGGGGGAGACCCAGTACTTC. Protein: CASSVDRGETQYF.